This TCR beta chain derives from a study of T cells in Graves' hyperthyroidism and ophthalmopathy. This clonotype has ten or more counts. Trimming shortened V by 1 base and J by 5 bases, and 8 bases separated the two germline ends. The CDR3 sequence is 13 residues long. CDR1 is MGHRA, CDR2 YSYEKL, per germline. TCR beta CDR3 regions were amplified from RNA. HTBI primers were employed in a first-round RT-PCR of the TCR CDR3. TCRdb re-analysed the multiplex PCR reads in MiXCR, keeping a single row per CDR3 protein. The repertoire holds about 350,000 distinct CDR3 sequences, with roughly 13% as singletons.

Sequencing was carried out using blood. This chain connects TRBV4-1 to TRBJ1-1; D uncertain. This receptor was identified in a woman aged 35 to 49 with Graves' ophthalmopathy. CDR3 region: CASSQVYVTEAFF. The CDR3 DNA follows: TGCGCCAGCAGCCAAGTATACGTGACTGAAGCTTTCTTT.